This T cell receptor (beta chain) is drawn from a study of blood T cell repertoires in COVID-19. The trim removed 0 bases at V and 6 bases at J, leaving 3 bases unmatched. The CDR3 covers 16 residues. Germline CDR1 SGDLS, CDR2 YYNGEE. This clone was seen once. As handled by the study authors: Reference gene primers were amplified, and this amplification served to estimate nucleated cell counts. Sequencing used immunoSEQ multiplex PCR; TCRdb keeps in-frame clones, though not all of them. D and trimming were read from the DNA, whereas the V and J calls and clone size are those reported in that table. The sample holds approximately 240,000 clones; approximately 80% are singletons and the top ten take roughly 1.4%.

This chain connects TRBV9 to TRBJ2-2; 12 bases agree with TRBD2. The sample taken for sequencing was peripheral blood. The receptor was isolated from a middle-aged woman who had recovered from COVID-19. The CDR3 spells CASSVGSSGGAGELFF. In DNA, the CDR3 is TGTGCCAGCAGCGTAGGCTCTAGCGGGGGGGCCGGGGAGCTGTTTTTT.